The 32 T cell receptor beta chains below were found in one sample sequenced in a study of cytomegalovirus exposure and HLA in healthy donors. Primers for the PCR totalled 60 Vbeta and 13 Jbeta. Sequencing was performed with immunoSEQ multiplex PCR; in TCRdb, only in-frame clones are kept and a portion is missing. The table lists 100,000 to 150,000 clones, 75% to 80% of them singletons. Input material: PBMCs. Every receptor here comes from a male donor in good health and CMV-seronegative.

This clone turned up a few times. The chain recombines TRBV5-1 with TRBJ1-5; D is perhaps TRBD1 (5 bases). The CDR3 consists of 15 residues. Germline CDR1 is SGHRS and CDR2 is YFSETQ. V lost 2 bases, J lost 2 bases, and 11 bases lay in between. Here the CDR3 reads CASSFGGSGNQPQHF. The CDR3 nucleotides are TGCGCCAGCAGCTTCGGGGGTAGTGGCAATCAGCCCCAGCATTTT.

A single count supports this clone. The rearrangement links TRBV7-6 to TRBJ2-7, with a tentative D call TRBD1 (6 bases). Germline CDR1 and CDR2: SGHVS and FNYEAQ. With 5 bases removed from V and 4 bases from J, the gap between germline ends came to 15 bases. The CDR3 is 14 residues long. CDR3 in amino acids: CASSGPGQIYEQYF. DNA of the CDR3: TGTGCCAGCAGCGGGCCGGGACAAATATACGAGCAGTACTTC.

The CDR3 DNA is TGTGCCTGGAGTGTCCCAGGGGTGAACACTGAAGCTTTCTTT. Encoded protein: CAWSVPGVNTEAFF. This rearrangement joins TRBV30 to TRBJ1-1, with D perhaps matching TRBD1 (6 bases). Trimming cost V 0 bases and J 0 bases, with 8 bases left between them. CDR3 length equals 14 residues. Germline V CDR1 and CDR2: GTSNPN, SVGIG (reference sequence).

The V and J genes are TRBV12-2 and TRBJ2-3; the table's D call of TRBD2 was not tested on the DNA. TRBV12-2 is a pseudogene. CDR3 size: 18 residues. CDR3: CASRLDTSGGLNTDTQYF. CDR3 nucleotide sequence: TGTGCAAGTCGCTTAGATACTAGCGGGGGTCTGAACACAGATACGCAGTATTTT.

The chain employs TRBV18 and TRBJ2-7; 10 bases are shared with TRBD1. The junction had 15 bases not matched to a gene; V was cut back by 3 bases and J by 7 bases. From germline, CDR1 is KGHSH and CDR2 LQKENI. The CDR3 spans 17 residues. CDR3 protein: CASSPPPPGQGPGEQYF. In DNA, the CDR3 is TGTGCCAGCTCACCTCCGCCCCCGGGACAGGGGCCAGGGGAGCAGTACTTC.

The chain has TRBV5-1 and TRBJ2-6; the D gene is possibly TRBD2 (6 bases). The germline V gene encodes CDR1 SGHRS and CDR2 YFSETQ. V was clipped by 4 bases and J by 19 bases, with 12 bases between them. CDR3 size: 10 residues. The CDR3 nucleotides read TGCGCCAGCAGCGGGGAGGTTCCAACTTTC. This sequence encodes CASSGEVPTF.

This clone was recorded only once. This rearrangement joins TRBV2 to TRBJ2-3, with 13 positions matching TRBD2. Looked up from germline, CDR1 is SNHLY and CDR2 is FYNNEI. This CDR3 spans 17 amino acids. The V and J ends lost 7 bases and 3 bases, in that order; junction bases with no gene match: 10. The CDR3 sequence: CASTKGGTSGATDTQYF. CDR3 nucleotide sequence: TGTGCCAGCACCAAAGGGGGGACTAGCGGGGCGACAGATACGCAGTATTTT.

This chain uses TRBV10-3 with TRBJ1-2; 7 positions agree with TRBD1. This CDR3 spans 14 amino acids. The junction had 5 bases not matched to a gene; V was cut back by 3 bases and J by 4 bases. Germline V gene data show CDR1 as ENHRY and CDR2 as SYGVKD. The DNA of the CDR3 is TGTGCCATCAGTGATTCGAGGGGGCCCTATGGCTACACCTTC. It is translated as CAISDSRGPYGYTF.

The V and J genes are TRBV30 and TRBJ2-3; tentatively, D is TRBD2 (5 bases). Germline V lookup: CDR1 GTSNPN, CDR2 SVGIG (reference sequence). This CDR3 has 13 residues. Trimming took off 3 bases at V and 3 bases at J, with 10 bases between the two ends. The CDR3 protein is CAWRGSQTDTQYF. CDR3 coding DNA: TGTGCCTGGAGGGGGAGTCAGACAGATACGCAGTATTTT.

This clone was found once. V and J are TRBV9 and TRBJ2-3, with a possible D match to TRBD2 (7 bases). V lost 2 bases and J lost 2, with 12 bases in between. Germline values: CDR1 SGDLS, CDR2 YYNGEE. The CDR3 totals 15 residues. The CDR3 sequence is CASSVWAGATDTQYF. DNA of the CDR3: TGTGCCAGCAGCGTCTGGGCGGGGGCCACAGATACGCAGTATTTT.

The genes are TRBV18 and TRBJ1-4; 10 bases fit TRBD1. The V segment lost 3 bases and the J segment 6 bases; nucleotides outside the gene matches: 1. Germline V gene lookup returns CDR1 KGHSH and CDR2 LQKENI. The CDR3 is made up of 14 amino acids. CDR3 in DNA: TGTGCCAGCTCACCTGGGACAGGGGATGAAAAACTGTTTTTT. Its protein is CASSPGTGDEKLFF.

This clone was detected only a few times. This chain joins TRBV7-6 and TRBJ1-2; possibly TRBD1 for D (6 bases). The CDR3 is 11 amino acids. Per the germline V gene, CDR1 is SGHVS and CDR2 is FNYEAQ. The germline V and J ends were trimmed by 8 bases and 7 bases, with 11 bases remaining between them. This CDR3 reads CASGGGLGYTF. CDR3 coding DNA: TGTGCCAGCGGCGGGGGGCTTGGCTACACCTTC.

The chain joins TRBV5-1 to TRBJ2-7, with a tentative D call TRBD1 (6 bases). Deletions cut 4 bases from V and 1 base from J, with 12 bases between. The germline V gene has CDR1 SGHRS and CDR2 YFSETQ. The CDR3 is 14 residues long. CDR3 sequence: CASSRTGQSYEQYF. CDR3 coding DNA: TGCGCCAGCAGCCGAACTGGACAGTCCTACGAGCAGTACTTC.

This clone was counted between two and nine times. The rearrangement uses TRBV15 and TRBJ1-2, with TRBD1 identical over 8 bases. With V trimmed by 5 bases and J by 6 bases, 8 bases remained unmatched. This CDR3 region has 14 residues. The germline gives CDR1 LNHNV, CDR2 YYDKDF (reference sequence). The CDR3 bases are TGTGCCACCAGCCCAGGGGGCGTGTATGATGGCTACACCTTC. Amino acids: CATSPGGVYDGYTF.

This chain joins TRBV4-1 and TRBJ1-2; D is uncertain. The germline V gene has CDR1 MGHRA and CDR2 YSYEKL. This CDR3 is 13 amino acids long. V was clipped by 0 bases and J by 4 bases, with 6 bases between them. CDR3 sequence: CASSQDRGYGYTF. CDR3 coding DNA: TGCGCCAGCAGCCAAGATCGGGGCTATGGCTACACCTTC.

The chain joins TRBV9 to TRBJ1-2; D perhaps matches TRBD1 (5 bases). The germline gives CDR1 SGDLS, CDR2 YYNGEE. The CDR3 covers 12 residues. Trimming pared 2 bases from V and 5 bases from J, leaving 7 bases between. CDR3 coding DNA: TGTGCCAGCAGCGTTCCAGGGTATGGCTACACCTTC. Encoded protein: CASSVPGYGYTF.

CDR3 sequence: CASSFRRQEETQYF. The CDR3 DNA reads as TGTGCCAGCAGCTTTCGGCGGCAAGAAGAGACCCAGTACTTC. The chain couples TRBV7-2 to TRBJ2-5; unclear D gene. Trimming left V 3 bases short and J 3 bases short, with 11 bases between. The germline V gene has CDR1 SGHTA and CDR2 FQGNSA. The CDR3 spans 14 residues. The whole variable domain, remainder taken from reference TRBV7-2 and TRBJ2-5, is GAGVSQSPSNKVTEKGKDVELRCDPISGHTALYWYRQSLGQGLEFLIYFQGNSAPDKSGLPSDRFSAERTGGSVSTLTIQRTQQEDSAVYLCASSFRRQEETQYFGPGTRLLVL.

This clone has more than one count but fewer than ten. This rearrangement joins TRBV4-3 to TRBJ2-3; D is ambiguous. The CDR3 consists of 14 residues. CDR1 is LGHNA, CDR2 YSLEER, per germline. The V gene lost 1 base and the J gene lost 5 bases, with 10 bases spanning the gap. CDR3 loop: CASSQGAFGDTQYF. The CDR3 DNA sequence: TGCGCCAGCAGCCAAGGGGCCTTCGGAGATACGCAGTATTTT.

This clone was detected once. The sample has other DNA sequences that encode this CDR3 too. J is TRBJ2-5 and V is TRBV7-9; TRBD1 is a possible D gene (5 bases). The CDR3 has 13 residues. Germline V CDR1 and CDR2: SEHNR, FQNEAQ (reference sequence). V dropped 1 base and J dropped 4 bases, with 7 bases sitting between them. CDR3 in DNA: TGTGCCAGCAGCTTAGGACAGTTAGAGACCCAGTACTTC. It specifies CASSLGQLETQYF.

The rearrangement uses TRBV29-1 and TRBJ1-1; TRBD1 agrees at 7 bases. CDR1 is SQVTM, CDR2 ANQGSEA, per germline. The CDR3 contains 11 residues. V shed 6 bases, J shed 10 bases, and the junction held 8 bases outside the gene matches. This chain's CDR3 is CSVRQGGIAFF. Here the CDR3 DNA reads TGCAGCGTCCGACAGGGAGGTATAGCTTTCTTT.

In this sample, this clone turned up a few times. The CDR3 DNA reads TGTGCCAGCAGCTTATTCTGGGGAGGGTCCCACGAGCAGTACTTC. This codes for CASSLFWGGSHEQYF. The chain uses TRBV7-9 and TRBJ2-7; 7 positions match TRBD2. Germline V lookup: CDR1 SEHNR, CDR2 FQNEAQ (reference sequence). The CDR3 extends over 15 amino acids. Unmatched junction bases numbered 9, after V lost 2 bases and J lost 5 bases.

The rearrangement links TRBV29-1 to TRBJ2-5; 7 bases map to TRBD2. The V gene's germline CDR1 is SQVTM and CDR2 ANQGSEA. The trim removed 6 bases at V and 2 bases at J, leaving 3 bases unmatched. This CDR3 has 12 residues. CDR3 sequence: CSVREGQETQYF. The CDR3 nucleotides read TGCAGCGTGAGGGAGGGGCAAGAGACCCAGTACTTC.

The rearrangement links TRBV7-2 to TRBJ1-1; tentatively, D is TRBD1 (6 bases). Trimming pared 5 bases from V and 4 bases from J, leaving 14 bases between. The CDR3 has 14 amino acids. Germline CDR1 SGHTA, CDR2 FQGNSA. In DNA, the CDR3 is TGTGCCAGCAGCGCCGGACAGATCGGCACTGAAGCTTTCTTT. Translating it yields CASSAGQIGTEAFF.

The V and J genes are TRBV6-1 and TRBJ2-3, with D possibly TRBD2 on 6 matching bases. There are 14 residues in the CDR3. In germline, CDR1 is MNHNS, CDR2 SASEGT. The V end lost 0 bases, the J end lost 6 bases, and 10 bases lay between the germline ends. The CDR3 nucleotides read TGTGCCAGCAGTGAAGCGCGGGGACGGGATACGCAGTATTTT. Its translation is CASSEARGRDTQYF.

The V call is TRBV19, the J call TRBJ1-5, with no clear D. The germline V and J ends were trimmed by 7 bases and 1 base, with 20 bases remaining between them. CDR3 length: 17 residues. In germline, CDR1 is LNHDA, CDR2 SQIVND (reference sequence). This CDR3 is CASNGGVGRVSNQPQHF. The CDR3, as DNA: TGTGCCAGTAATGGTGGGGTGGGGAGGGTAAGCAATCAGCCCCAGCATTTT.

The CDR3 DNA is TGTGCTAGTGGTTTTGGGGAGACAGATACGCAGTATTTT. Amino acid sequence: CASGFGETDTQYF. The chain links TRBV12-5 to TRBJ2-3; possible D gene TRBD2, 5 bases. CDR1 and CDR2 from the germline V gene are LGHNT and FRNRAP. The V gene lost 3 bases and the J gene lost 3 bases, with 7 bases spanning the gap. The CDR3 has 13 residues.

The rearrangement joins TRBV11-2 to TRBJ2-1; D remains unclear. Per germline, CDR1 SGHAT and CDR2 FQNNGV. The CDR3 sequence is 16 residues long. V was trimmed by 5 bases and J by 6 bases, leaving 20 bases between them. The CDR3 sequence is CASSLLSGSGFNEQFF. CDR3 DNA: TGTGCCAGCAGCCTACTTTCTGGCTCAGGTTTCAATGAGCAGTTCTTC.

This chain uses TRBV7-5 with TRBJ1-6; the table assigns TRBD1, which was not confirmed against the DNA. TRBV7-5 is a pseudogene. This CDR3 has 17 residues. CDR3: CARSPRASLTFNSPLHF. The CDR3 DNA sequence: TGTGCCAGAAGCCCCAGGGCCTCCTTAACCTTCAATTCACCCCTCCACTTT.

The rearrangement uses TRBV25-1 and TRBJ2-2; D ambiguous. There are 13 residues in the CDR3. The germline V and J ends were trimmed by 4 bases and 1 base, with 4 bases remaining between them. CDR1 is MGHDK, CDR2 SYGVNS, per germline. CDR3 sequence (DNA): TGTGCCAGCAGTGGGCTGAACACCGGGGAGCTGTTTTTT. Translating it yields CASSGLNTGELFF.

Here the CDR3 reads CASSPTSREQYF. CDR3 nucleotide sequence: TGTGCCAGCAGCCCGACTAGCCGCGAGCAGTACTTC. The chain employs TRBV7-2 and TRBJ2-7, with 7 bases aligning to TRBD2. V was clipped by 5 bases and J by 6 bases; unmatched bases: 4. The CDR3 sequence is 12 residues long. Germline assignment: CDR1 SGHTA and CDR2 FQGNSA.

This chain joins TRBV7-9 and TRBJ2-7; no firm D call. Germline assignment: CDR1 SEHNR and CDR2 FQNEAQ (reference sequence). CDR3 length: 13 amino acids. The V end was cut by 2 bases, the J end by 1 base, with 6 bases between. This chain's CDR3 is CASSLFTSYEQYF. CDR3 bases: TGTGCCAGCAGCTTATTTACATCCTACGAGCAGTACTTC.

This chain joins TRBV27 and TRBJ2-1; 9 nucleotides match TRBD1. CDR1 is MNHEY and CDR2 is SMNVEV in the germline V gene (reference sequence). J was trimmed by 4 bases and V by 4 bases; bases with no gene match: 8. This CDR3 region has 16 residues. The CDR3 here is CASSSPRGTGYNEQFF. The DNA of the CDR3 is TGTGCCAGCAGTTCACCCCGCGGGACAGGGTACAATGAGCAGTTCTTC.